These 25 T cell receptor beta chains were all obtained from the same sample, sequenced in a study. TCRdb reprocessed the 5' RACE reads via MiXCR and lists one record per CDR3 protein. Of more than 7,000 distinct CDR3 sequences detected, about 40% appear once; the ten largest clones hold approximately 4.5%. The specimen sequenced was memory CD4+ T cells sorted from blood. This sample's subset: memory CD4+ T cells, CD4+CD45RO+CD25-. The receptors come from a female donor with breast cancer.

V usage is TRBV4-2 and J usage is TRBJ2-1; TRBD2 matches 13 bases. In germline, CDR1 is LGHNA, CDR2 YNFKEQ. The CDR3 spans 18 residues. Trimming cost V 3 bases and J 7 bases; bases outside gene matches: 12. The CDR3 DNA reads TGTGCCAGCAGCCAGAGACTAGCGGGAGGCTGGGTAGGGAATGAGCAGTTCTTC. Its translation is CASSQRLAGGWVGNEQFF.

The CDR3 DNA sequence: TGTGCCAGCAGCTTGGACAGCCTGGTCACTGAAGCTTTCTTT. Its translation: CASSLDSLVTEAFF. The chain joins TRBV5-4 to TRBJ1-1; no firm D call. The CDR3 covers 14 residues. V gave up 0 bases and J gave up 4 bases, with 10 bases separating them. Germline V gene sequence: CDR1 SGHNT, CDR2 YYREEE (reference sequence).

The V call is TRBV10-1, the J call TRBJ2-1; D is possibly TRBD2 (7 bases). The CDR3 has 14 residues. Between the trimmed V and J ends, which lost 8 bases and 7 bases, there was a span of 18 bases. Looked up from germline, CDR1 is WNHNN and CDR2 is SYGVQD (reference sequence). The CDR3 nucleotides read TGCGCCAGCCAAGGGGGGGGTCCGAGGAATGAGCAGTTCTTC. Its protein product is CASQGGGPRNEQFF.

With regard to this clonotype: The final CDR3 position lacks the conserved phenylalanine or tryptophan, pointing to a likely read error. The V and J genes are TRBV3-1 and TRBJ2-5, with D hard to call. This CDR3 contains 13 residues. From germline, CDR1 is LGHDT and CDR2 YNNKEL (reference sequence). Trimming removed 1 base at V and 5 bases at J, with 8 bases between. The CDR3 sequence is CASSQGGPETQYL. CDR3 bases: TGTGCCAGCAGCCAAGGCGGCCCGGAGACCCAGTACCTC.

This rearrangement joins TRBV20-1 to TRBJ2-3, with a weak D call TRBD2 (5 bases). CDR3 length: 16 amino acids. Looked up from germline, CDR1 is DFQATT and CDR2 is SNEGSKA (reference sequence). With 3 bases removed from V and 0 bases from J, the gap between germline ends came to 16 bases. CDR3 coding DNA: TGCAGTGCTAGCCGATCGGCAGCGGCTAGCACAGATACGCAGTATTTT. It translates to CSASRSAAASTDTQYF.

This clonotype was seen more than once but under ten times. This sequence joins TRBV7-6 and TRBJ1-4; 7 nucleotides align to TRBD1. Germline V lookup: CDR1 SGHVS, CDR2 FNYEAQ. The CDR3 totals 16 residues. With V trimmed by 4 bases and J by 8 bases, 13 bases remained unmatched. In nucleotides, the CDR3 is TGTGCCAGCAGCTGGGGGTCGGGACAGCCTCTCGAAAAACTGTTTTTT. Its translation is CASSWGSGQPLEKLFF.

The chain has TRBV20-1 and TRBJ2-3, with TRBD2 matching 8 bases. In germline, CDR1 is DFQATT, CDR2 SNEGSKA (reference sequence). The CDR3 is 15 residues long. The J segment lost 1 base and the V segment lost 3 bases, leaving 6 bases of the junction unmatched. CDR3 loop: CSASTGGAGTDTQYF. Written as DNA, the CDR3 is TGCAGTGCTAGTACCGGGGGGGCCGGCACAGATACGCAGTATTTT.

This chain joins TRBV20-1 and TRBJ2-3; 11 bases fit TRBD2. The CDR3 is 14 residues long. The junction had 9 bases not matched to a gene; V was cut back by 8 bases and J by 5 bases. The germline V gene has CDR1 DFQATT and CDR2 SNEGSKA (reference sequence). The CDR3 loop is CSSPSGGRGDTQYF. CDR3 nucleotide sequence: TGCAGTTCACCTAGCGGGGGGAGGGGAGATACGCAGTATTTT.

In its sample, this clonotype was seen a few times. The V call is TRBV6-2 or TRBV6-3, the J call TRBJ1-5; D ambiguous. V shed 2 bases and J shed 2 bases, with 16 bases lying between them. This CDR3 region has 17 residues. CDR1 and CDR2 from the germline V gene are MNHEY and SVGEGT. CDR3 coding DNA: TGTGCCAGCAGTTACCCGCATGCCTACATCGGCAATCAGCCCCAGCATTTT. It encodes CASSYPHAYIGNQPQHF.

As for this clonotype: At one of its ends the junction is not consistent with the germline gene, which may arise from a read error. The V call is TRBV2, the J call TRBJ1-4; perhaps TRBD1 as D (5 bases). Per germline, CDR1 SNHLY and CDR2 FYNNEI. CDR3 length equals 13 residues. CDR3: CASRRDQGEKRFF. The CDR3, as DNA: TGTGCCAGCAGAAGGGACCAAGGGGAAAAACGGTTTTTT. Based on the CDR3 plus reference TRBV2 and TRBJ1-4, the full variable domain is EPEVTQTPSHQVTQMGQEVILRCVPISNHLYFYWYRQILGQKVEFLVSFYNNEISEKSEIFDDQFSVERPDGSNFTLKIRSTKLEDSAMYFCASRRDQGEKRFFGSGTQLSVL.

This clonotype qualifies as medium-sized (0.01 to 0.1%). The rearrangement uses TRBV20-1 and TRBJ2-3; the D is unclear. Germline CDR1 and CDR2: DFQATT and SNEGSKA (reference sequence). CDR3 length: 13 residues. The ends were cut back, 5 bases at V and 4 bases at J, with 13 bases in the middle. The CDR3 DNA reads as TGCAGTGCTGTCGCCGGACCTGCAGATACGCAGTATTTT. The encoded protein is CSAVAGPADTQYF.

The J gene is TRBJ1-1, the V gene TRBV7-2, with D hard to call. Germline CDR1 SGHTA, CDR2 FQGNSA. The CDR3 loop spans 12 amino acids. The V and J ends lost 1 base and 10 bases respectively, with 10 bases between them. CDR3 DNA sequence: TGTGCCAGCAGCTTAGGGGCAGGCGTAGCTTTCTTT. Translated, it gives CASSLGAGVAFF.

This clonotype was seen only a few times. The chain combines TRBV4-2 with TRBJ1-1, with D tentatively TRBD1 (5 bases). V was pared by 0 bases and J by 4 bases, with 9 bases between. The CDR3 extends over 14 amino acids. Per germline, CDR1 LGHNA and CDR2 YNFKEQ. The CDR3 region has the DNA TGTGCCAGCAGCCAAGATACCGGGGCCACTGAAGCTTTCTTT. Protein product: CASSQDTGATEAFF.

Comments on this clonotype: This may be a read error, as it is one base from a much larger clone. The J gene is TRBJ2-1, the V gene TRBV20-1, with D possibly TRBD2 on 6 matching bases. This CDR3 spans 11 amino acids. Trimming cost V 6 bases and J 8 bases, with 11 bases left between them. The germline V gene encodes CDR1 DFQATT and CDR2 SNEGSKA (reference sequence). This CDR3 is CSAAGSHEQFF. CDR3 bases: TGCAGTGCGGCGGGGAGCCATGAGCAGTTCTTC.

The chain has TRBV29-1 and TRBJ1-1; TRBD1 might be the D (6 bases). This CDR3 comprises 11 residues. The V gene lost 5 bases and the J gene lost 6 bases, with 10 bases spanning the gap. Germline CDR1 and CDR2: SQVTM and ANQGSEA. The CDR3 loop is CSVWDKAEAFF. The DNA of the CDR3 is TGCAGCGTTTGGGACAAAGCTGAAGCTTTCTTT.

The rearrangement links TRBV5-1 to TRBJ2-1; the match to TRBD2 covers 7 bases. The CDR3 covers 14 residues. Losses at the gene ends were 6 bases for V and 3 bases for J; bases not matched to a gene: 6. The germline V gene has CDR1 SGHRS and CDR2 YFSETQ. The CDR3: CASNGLDSYNEQFF. The CDR3 bases are TGCGCCAGCAACGGACTAGACAGCTACAATGAGCAGTTCTTC.

The chain combines TRBV2 with TRBJ1-2; D gene uncertain. The V gene lost 11 bases and the J gene lost 4 bases, with 14 bases spanning the gap. Germline CDR1 and CDR2: SNHLY and FYNNEI. This CDR3 is 12 amino acids long. CDR3 in DNA: TGTGCCTGGAGTTTGGCGGGCTATGGCTACACCTTC. The encoded protein is CAWSLAGYGYTF.

The J gene is TRBJ2-5, the V gene TRBV20-1; no clear D. V gave up 2 bases and J gave up 5 bases, with 12 bases separating them. The CDR3 consists of 13 residues. In germline, CDR1 is DFQATT, CDR2 SNEGSKA (reference sequence). The CDR3 is CSARKVGSETQYF. The CDR3 DNA follows: TGCAGTGCTAGAAAGGTCGGTTCGGAGACCCAGTACTTC.

The chain combines TRBV7-2 with TRBJ2-5; the D call may be TRBD1 or TRBD2 (5 bases each). The CDR3 runs to 14 residues. The V gene lost 5 bases and the J gene lost 2 bases, with 12 bases spanning the gap. Germline assignment: CDR1 SGHTA and CDR2 FQGNSA. CDR3 region: CASSPTRGQETQYF. The CDR3, as DNA: TGTGCCAGCAGCCCCACTAGGGGACAAGAGACCCAGTACTTC.

By share of the sample, this clonotype is medium-sized. This chain uses TRBV7-3 with TRBJ2-3; D possibly matches TRBD1 or TRBD2 (5 bases each). The ends were cut back, 2 bases at V and 4 bases at J, with 10 bases in the middle. The CDR3 length is 14 residues. Germline values: CDR1 SGHTA, CDR2 FQGTGA. CDR3 in DNA: TGTGCCAGCAGCTTAGGGGGTCTCCCAGATACGCAGTATTTT. Translated: CASSLGGLPDTQYF.

A remark on this clonotype: A read error may be the cause here, since a much bigger clone is one base away. The rearrangement links TRBV12-3 or TRBV12-4 to TRBJ1-2, with D perhaps matching TRBD1 (5 bases). This CDR3 is built from 12 residues. CDR3 residues: CASPGGNYGHTF. Here the CDR3 DNA reads TGTGCCAGCCCTGGGGGGAACTATGGCCACACCTTC.

As to this clonotype: A clone one base away is much larger, so this may be a read error. The rearrangement uses TRBV4-3 and TRBJ2-1; 12 bases align to TRBD2. From germline, CDR1 is LGHNA and CDR2 YSLEER. This CDR3 has 15 residues. CDR3 DNA: TGCGCCAGCAGCACTCAGACTAGCGGGAGTCTTGAGCAGTCCTTC. Its protein product is CASSTQTSGSLEQSF.

The V and J genes are TRBV30 and TRBJ1-1; no definite D call. The length of the CDR3 is 14 residues. The germline CDR1 and CDR2 sequences are GTSNPN and SVGIG (reference sequence). V gave up 1 base and J gave up 7 bases, with 16 bases separating them. The CDR3 sequence: CAWSGTRANGEAFF. The CDR3 nucleotides are TGTGCCTGGAGTGGAACAAGGGCTAACGGTGAAGCTTTCTTT. Drawing the rest from reference TRBV30 and TRBJ1-1, the complete variable domain is SQTIHQWPATLVQPVGSPLSLECTVEGTSNPNLYWYRQAAGRGLQLLFYSVGIGQISSEVPQNLSASRPQDRQFILSSKKLLLSDSGFYLCAWSGTRANGEAFFGQGTRLTVV.

The sample holds a few counts of this clonotype. J is TRBJ1-4 and V is TRBV5-1; D is unclear. V lost 4 bases and J lost 0, with 13 bases in between. Per the germline V gene, CDR1 is SGHRS and CDR2 is YFSETQ. The CDR3 loop spans 16 amino acids. Written as DNA, the CDR3 is TGCGCCAGCAGCCCCCAGGTTGGGGCAACTAATGAAAAACTGTTTTTT. This encodes CASSPQVGATNEKLFF.

On this clonotype itself: The junction departs from germline at one end; a sequencing error may be responsible. The J gene is TRBJ2-5, the V gene TRBV10-1; 8 bases are a match to TRBD2. Germline V CDR1 and CDR2: WNHNN, SYGVQD (reference sequence). The CDR3 spans 15 residues. CDR3 residues: CANSESGLGGETRYF. CDR3 nucleotides: TGCGCCAACAGTGAGTCGGGACTAGGCGGAGAGACCCGGTACTTC.